The rows below give T cell receptor beta chains drawn from one sample of a study of cytotoxic CD8 clonotypes in ibrutinib-treated CLL. Here immunoSEQ multiplex PCR was the method, and the copy in TCRdb shows in-frame clones only, minus some. The repertoire holds approximately 200,000 clones, with 55% to 85% as singletons. Specimen: PBMCs, collected after 24 months of ibrutinib treatment. The receptors shown here come from a human donor with chronic lymphocytic leukemia. CDR3s include the opening cysteine and the closing phenylalanine or tryptophan. Fields, in order: V gene, CDR3 protein.

v_call: TRBV7-8
cdr3_aa: CASSPGLELSTDTQYF

v_call: TRBV5-6
cdr3_aa: CASSKGRRGTEAFF

v_call: TRBV30
cdr3_aa: CAWSEQGGQPQHF

v_call: TRBV10-3
cdr3_aa: CAIRGLAGESYNEQFF

v_call: TRBV2
cdr3_aa: CASSANRNQPQHF

v_call: TRBV5-1
cdr3_aa: CASSLTSGRGVNEQFF

v_call: TRBV6-5
cdr3_aa: CASSTGQSQHF

v_call: TRBV30
cdr3_aa: CAWSDGDTEAFF

v_call: TRBV30
cdr3_aa: CAFSAAFGYTF

v_call: TRBV27
cdr3_aa: CASSSGGSTGVWFF

v_call: TRBV9
cdr3_aa: CASSVGGQGANEQFF

v_call: TRBV5-8
cdr3_aa: CASSLTGHLGSPLHF

v_call: TRBV5-1
cdr3_aa: CASSLVVTDTEAFF

v_call: TRBV9
cdr3_aa: CASSSSGTEGNEQFF

v_call: TRBV30
cdr3_aa: CAWSVLVGSSRQFF

v_call: TRBV7-2
cdr3_aa: CASRPPGQRNYGYTF

v_call: TRBV9
cdr3_aa: CASSVSTGYHEQYF

v_call: TRBV4-1
cdr3_aa: CASSQNPAGVSYNEQFF

v_call: TRBV5-1
cdr3_aa: CASSLGTSKSSEAFF

v_call: TRBV27
cdr3_aa: CASSLFFPGQGAYEQYF

v_call: TRBV1
cdr3_aa: CTSSQDPDRPSAKNIQYF

v_call: TRBV5-4
cdr3_aa: CASSDRAGRLIYEQYF

v_call: TRBV5-1
cdr3_aa: CASSLKGYSGANVLTF

v_call: TRBV28
cdr3_aa: CASSLSSGNQPQHF

v_call: TRBV18
cdr3_aa: CASSPGGRERGYEQYF

v_call: TRBV5-4
cdr3_aa: CASSLAWVGKLFF

v_call: TRBV7-2
cdr3_aa: CASSSRQGGQPQHF

v_call: TRBV6-1
cdr3_aa: CASRTPGEQGYTF

v_call: TRBV7-2
cdr3_aa: CASSSTSGPYEQYF

v_call: TRBV29-1
cdr3_aa: CSFPSYNEQFF

v_call: TRBV7-7
cdr3_aa: CASSLTGTQETQYF

v_call: TRBV7-3
cdr3_aa: CASSFSGSSYNEQFF

v_call: TRBV5-1
cdr3_aa: CASSLGTSYRASYEQYF

v_call: TRBV19
cdr3_aa: CASNPAGGRPSYEQYF

v_call: TRBV5-4
cdr3_aa: CASRGASGTYEQYF

v_call: TRBV7-6
cdr3_aa: CASSLAGQEETQYF

v_call: TRBV7-9
cdr3_aa: CASSPGDRGYTEAFF

v_call: TRBV6-5
cdr3_aa: CASSYSGLVRSGYTF

v_call: TRBV27
cdr3_aa: CASSLYSRGHEQYF

v_call: TRBV7-2
cdr3_aa: CASSSEQGNYGYTF

v_call: TRBV25-1
cdr3_aa: CASRKTGGDTQYF

v_call: TRBV14
cdr3_aa: CASSQDLFGGGGTEAFF

v_call: TRBV11-2
cdr3_aa: CASSSSYEQYF

v_call: TRBV6-5
cdr3_aa: CASRSSGTYNEQFF

v_call: TRBV27
cdr3_aa: CASRKTGSNQPQHF

v_call: TRBV27
cdr3_aa: CASSLHRHRGRGELFF